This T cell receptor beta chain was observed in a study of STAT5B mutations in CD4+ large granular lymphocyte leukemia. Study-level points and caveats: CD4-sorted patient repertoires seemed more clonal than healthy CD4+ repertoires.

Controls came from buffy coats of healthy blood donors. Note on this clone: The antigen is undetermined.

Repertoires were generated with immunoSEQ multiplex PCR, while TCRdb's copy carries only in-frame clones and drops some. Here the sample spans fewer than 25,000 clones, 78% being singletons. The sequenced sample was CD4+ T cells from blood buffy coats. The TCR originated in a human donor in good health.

CDR3 protein: CASSLPGGAYEQYF. For the CDR3, the DNA is TGTGCCAGCAGTTTACCAGGGGGAGCCTACGAGCAGTACTTC. The V call is TRBV28, the J call TRBJ2-7; the match to TRBD1 covers 7 bases. The CDR3 has 14 amino acids. Germline V gene data show CDR1 as MDHEN and CDR2 as SYDVKM. Trimming cost V 2 bases and J 2 bases; bases outside gene matches: 3.